This is a list of T cell receptor beta chains from one sample in a study of blood T cells in healthy people across ages. Each CDR3 protein is one row after TCRdb ran MiXCR on the 5' RACE reads. This sample has 1.8 million or so distinct CDR3 sequences, with around 40% found just once. The specimen was blood. The receptors come from a human donor in good health. Both conserved end residues are part of each CDR3. A D gene is named only where the DNA matches it firmly. Expanded clones get a size class; other rows say once, few or many, or leave the size out.

.,.,TRBJ2-7,TRBV29-1,TGCAGCGTTGAGGTCGGCAGGGGCCACTCTGGCGAGCAGTACTTC,CSVEVGRGHSGEQYF
TRBD2,many,TRBJ2-3,TRBV20-1,TGCAGTGCTAGAGTTCTTCGGGTTAGCGGGGGAAACACAGATACGCAGTATTTT,CSARVLRVSGGNTDTQYF
.,few,TRBJ2-5,TRBV4-2,TGTGCCAGCAGCCAAGAAGGCGGGGGCGGAGGGAAAGCCCAGTACTTC,CASSQEGGGGGKAQYF
.,many,TRBJ2-7,TRBV7-2,TGTGCCAGCAGCCCCCACCCACAGGGGAGGCGATACGAGCAGTACTTC,CASSPHPQGRRYEQYF
.,few,TRBJ2-4,TRBV5-1,TGCGCCAGCAGTCTAGTAGCCAAAAACATTCAGTACTTC,CASSLVAKNIQYF
.,.,TRBJ2-1,TRBV7-9,TGTGCCAGCAGCTTAGTCGATTTGGGGTTACATGAGCAGTTCTTC,CASSLVDLGLHEQFF
TRBD2,.,TRBJ2-5,TRBV4-3,TGCGCCAGCAGCCACAGCGGGGATTGGGTTGAGACCCAGTACTTC,CASSHSGDWVETQYF
.,many,TRBJ1-5,TRBV7-2,TGTGCCAGCAGCTTAGCGGAGTGGGCTCGGCAGCCCCAGCATTTT,CASSLAEWARQPQHF
.,few,TRBJ2-5,TRBV5-1,TGCGCCAGCAGCTTGGAGGCCTTTCAAGAGACCCAGTACTTC,CASSLEAFQETQYF
TRBD1,.,TRBJ2-1,TRBV12-3/TRBV12-4,TGTGCCAGCAGAACCGGACAGGGGTCAATTAGCTCCTACAATGAGCAGTTCTTC,CASRTGQGSISSYNEQFF
TRBD1,few,TRBJ2-7,TRBV12-3/TRBV12-4,TGTGCCAGCAGTTTTGTCTCGGGTACAGGGGGCTTTTACGAGCAGTACTTC,CASSFVSGTGGFYEQYF
TRBD2,few,TRBJ2-5,TRBV3-1,TGTGCCAGCAGCCAACTGGGACTAGCGTCCCGAGAGACCCAGTACTTC,CASSQLGLASRETQYF
.,.,TRBJ1-1,TRBV12-3/TRBV12-4,TGTGCCAGCGGGCTTCAGGGGCCCACTGAAGCTTTCTTT,CASGLQGPTEAFF
TRBD1,.,TRBJ2-2,TRBV7-2,TGTGCCAGCAGCTTAGCGTTCCTCGGTGCAGGGGGCACCGGGGAGCTGTTTTTT,CASSLAFLGAGGTGELFF
TRBD2,few,TRBJ2-1,TRBV28,TGTGCCTCCGTGCAAGCGGGGGGCTCCCGCTGGAATGAGCAGTTCTTC,CASVQAGGSRWNEQFF
.,many,TRBJ2-7,TRBV20-1,TGCAGTGCTAGAGATCGAGCACAGCCCTACGAGCAGTACTTC,CSARDRAQPYEQYF
TRBD2,.,TRBJ2-5,TRBV28,TGTGCCAGCAGTTTTAACCGACTAGCGGGCCAAGAGACCCAGTACTTC,CASSFNRLAGQETQYF
.,few,TRBJ2-7,TRBV9,TGTGCCAGCAGCGCAGGGGTTGAAGGCTACGAGCAGTACTTC,CASSAGVEGYEQYF
.,.,TRBJ1-1,TRBV10-3,TGTGCCATCAGTGAGTCGTGGGTCGGGGGAGAGAACACTGAAGCTTTCTTT,CAISESWVGGENTEAFF
.,.,TRBJ1-3,TRBV25-1,TGTGCCAGCAGTAGCGTAAGCTCTGGAAACACCATATATTTT,CASSSVSSGNTIYF
TRBD1,few,TRBJ2-1,TRBV24-1,TGTGCCACCAGTGACCCGGACAGGGGTCATCTAAATGAGCAGTTCTTC,CATSDPDRGHLNEQFF
.,few,TRBJ1-6,TRBV6-5,TGTGCCAGCAGTTACCGGACAGCTTATAATTCACCCCTCCACTTT,CASSYRTAYNSPLHF
TRBD2,.,TRBJ2-5,TRBV7-7,TGTGCCAGCAGCCAGGGACTAGCGGGGAGCCAAGAGACCCAGTACTTC,CASSQGLAGSQETQYF
.,many,TRBJ2-3,TRBV29-1,TGCAGCGTTGAACCCGGATGGGATACGCAGTATTTT,CSVEPGWDTQYF
.,few,TRBJ2-1,TRBV10-3,TGTGCCATCAGAGAGGACGGGAGCTCCTACAATGAGCAGTTCTTC,CAIREDGSSYNEQFF
.,.,TRBJ1-2,TRBV21-1,TGTGCCAGCAGCAAAGTTTTTGTGACAGAGCACATAAACTATGGCTACACCTTC,CASSKVFVTEHINYGYTF
.,.,TRBJ1-2,TRBV7-2,TGTGCCAGCAGCCCCAGGAACATCTATGGCTACACCTTC,CASSPRNIYGYTF
.,few,TRBJ2-1,TRBV7-8,TGTGCCAGCAGCTCTAGAGAGGGGGGGCCGCGGGAGCAGTTCTTC,CASSSREGGPREQFF
.,.,TRBJ2-5,TRBV6-2/TRBV6-3,TGTGCCAGCAGTCCACCGGGTTCCCAGCAGTACTTC,CASSPPGSQQYF
TRBD1,.,TRBJ1-1,TRBV20-1,TGCAGTGCCCAGGGGGCGGTGAACACTGAAGCTTTCTTT,CSAQGAVNTEAFF